This T cell receptor beta chain is drawn from a study of control samples from healthy donors and cancer patients. CDR1 and CDR2 from the germline V gene are SEHNR and FQNEAQ (reference sequence). The CDR3 spans 14 residues. V lost 1 base and J 4 bases, leaving 10 bases between the germline ends. For this clone: This sample also contains other DNA sequences that code for the same CDR3.

Profiled with immunoSEQ multiplex PCR; TCRdb holds only in-frame clones, not every one. The sample holds 400,000 to 500,000 clones, around 90% seen once. The sequenced material came from PBMCs. V gene TRBV7-9 combines with J gene TRBJ1-1; D gene unclear. The clonotype was recovered from a man aged 35 to 55 with head and neck cancer. The CDR3 loop reads CASSLGGLGTEAFF. Written as DNA, the CDR3 is TGTGCCAGCAGCTTAGGTGGGTTAGGCACTGAAGCTTTCTTT.